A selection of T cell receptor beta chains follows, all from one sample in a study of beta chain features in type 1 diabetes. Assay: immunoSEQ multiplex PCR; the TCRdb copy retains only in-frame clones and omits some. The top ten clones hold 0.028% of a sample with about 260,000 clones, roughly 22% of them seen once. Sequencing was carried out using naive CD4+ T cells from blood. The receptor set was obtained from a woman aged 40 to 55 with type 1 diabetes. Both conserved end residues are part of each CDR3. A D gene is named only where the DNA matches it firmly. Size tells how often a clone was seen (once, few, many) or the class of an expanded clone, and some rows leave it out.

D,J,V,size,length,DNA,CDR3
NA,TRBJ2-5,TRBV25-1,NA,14,TGTGCCAGCAGTCAAGGGACTCACCCGGGGACCCAGTACTTC,CASSQGTHPGTQYF
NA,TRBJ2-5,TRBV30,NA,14,TGTGCCTGGAGTGGGGCCAAACGGGGGGAGACCCAGTACTTC,CAWSGAKRGETQYF
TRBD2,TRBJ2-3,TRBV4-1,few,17,TGCGCCAGCAGCCAACAATCGGGGGGGCTGATCGCAGATACGCAGTATTTT,CASSQQSGGLIADTQYF
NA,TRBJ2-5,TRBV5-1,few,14,TGCGCCAGCAGGTCGGACACAGCCCAAGAGACCCAGTACTTC,CASRSDTAQETQYF
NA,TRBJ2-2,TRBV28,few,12,TGTGCCAGCAGCACCAGAACCGGGGAGCTGTTTTTT,CASSTRTGELFF
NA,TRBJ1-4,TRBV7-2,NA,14,TGTGCCAGCAGCCCCAACGCGGAAAATGAAAAACTGTTTTTT,CASSPNAENEKLFF
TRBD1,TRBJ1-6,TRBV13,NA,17,TGTGCCAGCAGCGCCACCGGGACAGGGGTTCCCCGGTCACCCCTCCACTTT,CASSATGTGVPRSPLHF
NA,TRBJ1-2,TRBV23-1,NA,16,TGCGCCAGCAGTCACCCAAGGGGAGGCGCTATCTATGGCTACACCTTC,CASSHPRGGAIYGYTF
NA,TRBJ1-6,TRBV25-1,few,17,TGTGCCAGCAGTGCTGCCCGGACAGCGAACTATAATTCACCCCTCCACTTT,CASSAARTANYNSPLHF
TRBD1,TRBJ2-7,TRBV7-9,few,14,TGTGCCAGCAGCTTAGGTGGGACAGGGAACGAGCAGTACTTC,CASSLGGTGNEQYF
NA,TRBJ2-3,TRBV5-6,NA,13,TGTGCCAGCAGCTTTAGTCGGACAGATACGCAGTATTTT,CASSFSRTDTQYF
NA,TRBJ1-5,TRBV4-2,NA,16,TGTGCCAGCAGCCCTGCGGGCAGGGGCGACTATCAGCCCCAGCATTTT,CASSPAGRGDYQPQHF
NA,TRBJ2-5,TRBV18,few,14,TGTGCCAGCTCACCGGTGGCAGGTGAAGAGACCCAGTACTTC,CASSPVAGEETQYF